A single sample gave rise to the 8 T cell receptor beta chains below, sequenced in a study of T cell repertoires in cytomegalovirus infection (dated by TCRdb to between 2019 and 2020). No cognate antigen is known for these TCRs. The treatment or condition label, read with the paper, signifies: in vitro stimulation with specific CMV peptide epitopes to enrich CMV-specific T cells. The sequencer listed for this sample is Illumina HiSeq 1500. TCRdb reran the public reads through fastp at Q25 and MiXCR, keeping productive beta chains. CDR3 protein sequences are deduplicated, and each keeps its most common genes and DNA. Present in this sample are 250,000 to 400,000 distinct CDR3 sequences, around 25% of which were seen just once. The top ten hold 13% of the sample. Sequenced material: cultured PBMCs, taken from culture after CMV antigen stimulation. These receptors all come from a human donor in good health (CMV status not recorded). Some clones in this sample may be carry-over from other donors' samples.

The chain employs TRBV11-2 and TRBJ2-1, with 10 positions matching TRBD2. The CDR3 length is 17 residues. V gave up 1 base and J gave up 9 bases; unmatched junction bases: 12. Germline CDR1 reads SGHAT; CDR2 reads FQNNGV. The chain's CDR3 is CASSLALGLAGAGEQFF. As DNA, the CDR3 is TGTGCCAGCAGCTTAGCGTTAGGGCTAGCGGGAGCTGGTGAGCAGTTCTTC.

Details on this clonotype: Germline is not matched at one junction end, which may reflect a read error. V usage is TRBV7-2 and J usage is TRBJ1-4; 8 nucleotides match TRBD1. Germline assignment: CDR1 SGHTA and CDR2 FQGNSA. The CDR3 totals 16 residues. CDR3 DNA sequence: TGCGCCAGCAGCAACAACCAGGGACAGGCGAATGATAATCTGTTTTTT. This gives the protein CASSNNQGQANDNLFF.

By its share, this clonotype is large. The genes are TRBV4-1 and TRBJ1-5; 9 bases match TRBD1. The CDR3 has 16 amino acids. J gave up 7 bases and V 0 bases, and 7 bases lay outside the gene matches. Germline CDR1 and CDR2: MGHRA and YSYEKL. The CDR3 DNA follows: TGCGCCAGCAGCCAAGAACCGGGACAGGGAGGACAGCCCCAGCATTTT. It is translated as CASSQEPGQGGQPQHF.

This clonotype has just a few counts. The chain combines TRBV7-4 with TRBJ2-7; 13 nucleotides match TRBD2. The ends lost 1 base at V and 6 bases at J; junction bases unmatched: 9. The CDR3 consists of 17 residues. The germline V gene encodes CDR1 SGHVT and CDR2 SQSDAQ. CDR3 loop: CASSLVSPGLAGTEQYF. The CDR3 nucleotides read TGTGCCAGCAGCTTAGTGAGTCCGGGACTAGCGGGAACCGAGCAGTACTTC.

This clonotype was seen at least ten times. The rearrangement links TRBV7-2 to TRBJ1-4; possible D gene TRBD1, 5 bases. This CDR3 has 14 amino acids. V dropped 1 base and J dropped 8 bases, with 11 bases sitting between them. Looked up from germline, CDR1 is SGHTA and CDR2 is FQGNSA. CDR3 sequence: CASSLDGGREKLFF. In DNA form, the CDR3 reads TGTGCCAGCAGCTTAGACGGGGGTAGGGAAAAACTGTTTTTT.

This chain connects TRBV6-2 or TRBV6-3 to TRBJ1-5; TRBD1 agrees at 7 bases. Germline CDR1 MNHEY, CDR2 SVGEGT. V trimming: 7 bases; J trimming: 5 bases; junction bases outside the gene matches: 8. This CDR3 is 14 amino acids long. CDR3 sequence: CASNFNRGDQPQHF. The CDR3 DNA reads TGTGCCAGCAATTTTAACAGGGGTGATCAGCCCCAGCATTTT.

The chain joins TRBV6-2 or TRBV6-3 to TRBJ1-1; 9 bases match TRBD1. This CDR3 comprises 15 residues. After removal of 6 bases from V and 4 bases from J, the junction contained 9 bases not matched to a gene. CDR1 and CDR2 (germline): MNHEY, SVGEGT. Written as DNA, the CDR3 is TGTGCCAGCAGCCGCGAAGACAGGGGGGGCACTGAAGCTTTCTTT. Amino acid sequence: CASSREDRGGTEAFF.

The CDR3 is CAISESGGLAGARSTDTQYF. As DNA, the CDR3 is TGTGCCATCAGTGAAAGTGGGGGCCTAGCGGGAGCTAGGAGCACAGATACGCAGTATTTT. The rearrangement joins TRBV10-3 to TRBJ2-3; 10 nucleotides agree with TRBD2. After removal of 3 bases from V and 0 bases from J, the junction contained 15 bases not matched to a gene. The CDR3 extends over 20 amino acids. The germline gives CDR1 ENHRY, CDR2 SYGVKD.